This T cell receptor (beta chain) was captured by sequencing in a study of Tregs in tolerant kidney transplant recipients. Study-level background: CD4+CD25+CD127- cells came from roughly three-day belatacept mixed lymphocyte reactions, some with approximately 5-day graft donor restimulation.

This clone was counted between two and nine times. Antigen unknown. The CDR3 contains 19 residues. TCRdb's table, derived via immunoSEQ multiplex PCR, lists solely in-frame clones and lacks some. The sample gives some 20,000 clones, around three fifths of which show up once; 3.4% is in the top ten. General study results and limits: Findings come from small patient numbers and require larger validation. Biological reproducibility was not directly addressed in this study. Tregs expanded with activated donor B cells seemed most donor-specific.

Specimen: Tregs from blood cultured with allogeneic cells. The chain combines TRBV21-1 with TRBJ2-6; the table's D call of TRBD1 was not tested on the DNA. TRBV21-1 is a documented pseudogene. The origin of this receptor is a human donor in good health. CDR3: CASSKDSGKRRSGANVLTF. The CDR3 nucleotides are TGTGCCAGCAGCAAAGATTCAGGGAAACGAAGATCTGGGGCCAACGTCCTGACTTTC.